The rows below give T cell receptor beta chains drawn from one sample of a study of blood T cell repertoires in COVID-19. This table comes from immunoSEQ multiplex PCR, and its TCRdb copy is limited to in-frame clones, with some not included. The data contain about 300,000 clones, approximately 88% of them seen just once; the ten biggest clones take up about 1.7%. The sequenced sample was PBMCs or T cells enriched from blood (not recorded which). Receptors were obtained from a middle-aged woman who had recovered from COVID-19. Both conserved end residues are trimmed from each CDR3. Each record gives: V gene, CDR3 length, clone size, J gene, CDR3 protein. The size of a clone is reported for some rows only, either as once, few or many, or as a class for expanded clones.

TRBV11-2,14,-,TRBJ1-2,ASSLVGPEARDGYT
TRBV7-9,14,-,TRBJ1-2,ASGRRGQGNPYGYT
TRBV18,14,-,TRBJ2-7,ASSPRWQGITYEQY
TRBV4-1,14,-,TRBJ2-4,ASSQGHGTNRDIQY
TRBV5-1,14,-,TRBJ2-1,ASSFGLGTTYNEQF
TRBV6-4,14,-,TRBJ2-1,ASSAQTSGRYNEQF
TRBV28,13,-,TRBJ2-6,ASSRSDSGANVLT
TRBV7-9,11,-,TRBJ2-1,ASSFLLATEQF
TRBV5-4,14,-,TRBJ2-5,ASSPLSSGSFETQY
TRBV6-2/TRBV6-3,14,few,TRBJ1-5,ASSYPSGSVGQPQH
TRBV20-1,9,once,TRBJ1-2,SARDRGGYT
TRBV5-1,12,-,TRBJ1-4,ASSFRGPNEKLF
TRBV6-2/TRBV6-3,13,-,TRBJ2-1,ASSYSRRADNEQF
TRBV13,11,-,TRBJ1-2,ASSLQSNYGYT
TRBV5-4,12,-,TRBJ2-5,ASSSRGSSGTQY
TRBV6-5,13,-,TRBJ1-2,ASSTDYTGNYGYT
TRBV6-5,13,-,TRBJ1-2,ASREPGQGADGYT
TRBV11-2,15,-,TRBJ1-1,ASSFGLRTGENTEAF
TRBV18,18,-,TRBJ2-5,ASSPVMVGASNSGPETQY
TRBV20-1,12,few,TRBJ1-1,SASQGLADTEAF
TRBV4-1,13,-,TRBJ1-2,ASSQDPKRRKDYT
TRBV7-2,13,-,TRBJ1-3,ASSLFRAISNTIY
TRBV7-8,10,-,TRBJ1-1,ASSSRQREAF
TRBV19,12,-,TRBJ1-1,ASRTGIGHTEAF
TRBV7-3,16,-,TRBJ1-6,ASSLSSGGVTYNSPLH
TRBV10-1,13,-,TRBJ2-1,ASPSAGGPNNEQF
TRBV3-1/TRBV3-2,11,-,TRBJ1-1,ASSQGTGVEAF